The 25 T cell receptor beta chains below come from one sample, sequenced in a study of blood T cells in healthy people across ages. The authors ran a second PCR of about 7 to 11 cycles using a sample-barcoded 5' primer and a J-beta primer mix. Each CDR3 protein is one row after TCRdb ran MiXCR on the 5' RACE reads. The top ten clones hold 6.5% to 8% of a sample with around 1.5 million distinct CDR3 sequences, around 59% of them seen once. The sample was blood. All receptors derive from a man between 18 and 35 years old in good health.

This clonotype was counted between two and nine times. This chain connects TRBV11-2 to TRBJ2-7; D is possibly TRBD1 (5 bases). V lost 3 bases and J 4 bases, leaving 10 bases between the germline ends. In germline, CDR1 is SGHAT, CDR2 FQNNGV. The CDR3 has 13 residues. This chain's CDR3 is CASSFNRPYEQYF. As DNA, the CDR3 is TGTGCCAGCAGCTTTAACAGGCCGTACGAGCAGTACTTC.

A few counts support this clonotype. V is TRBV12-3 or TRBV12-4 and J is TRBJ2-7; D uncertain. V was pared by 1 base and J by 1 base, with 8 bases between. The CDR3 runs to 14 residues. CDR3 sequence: CASSLGELSYEQYF. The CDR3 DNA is TGTGCCAGCAGTTTAGGAGAGCTTTCCTACGAGCAGTACTTC.

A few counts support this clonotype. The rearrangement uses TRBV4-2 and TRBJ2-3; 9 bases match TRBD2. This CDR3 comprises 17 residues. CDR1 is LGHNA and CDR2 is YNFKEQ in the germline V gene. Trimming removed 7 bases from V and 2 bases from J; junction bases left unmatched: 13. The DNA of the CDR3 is TGTGCCAGCAAGGCGGGGGGGCCAACACCCGACACAGATACGCAGTATTTT. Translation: CASKAGGPTPDTDTQYF.

CDR3 protein: CSVEGMSAGDPYGYTF. The CDR3 bases are TGCAGCGTTGAAGGTATGTCGGCGGGGGACCCTTATGGCTACACCTTC. The V gene is TRBV29-1, the J gene TRBJ1-2; TRBD1 is a possible D gene (5 bases). V lost 1 base and J lost 5, with 20 bases in between. This CDR3 is built from 16 residues. Germline CDR1 is SQVTM and CDR2 is ANQGSEA. Using reference TRBV29-1 and TRBJ1-2 for the parts outside the CDR3, the full variable domain is SAVISQKPSRDICQRGTSLTIQCQVDSQVTMMFWYRQQPGQSLTLIATANQGSEATYESGFVIDKFPISRPNLTFSTLTVSNMSPEDSSIYLCSVEGMSAGDPYGYTFGSGTRLTVV.

CDR3 sequence reads: CASSLLGGESSYNEQFF. The DNA of the CDR3 is TGTGCCAGCAGTTTATTAGGAGGGGAAAGCTCCTACAATGAGCAGTTCTTC. The rearrangement links TRBV27 to TRBJ2-1, with D tentatively TRBD2 (6 bases). Deletions cut 1 base from V and 0 bases from J, with 13 bases between. CDR3 length equals 17 residues. Germline loops: CDR1 MNHEY, CDR2 SMNVEV (reference sequence).

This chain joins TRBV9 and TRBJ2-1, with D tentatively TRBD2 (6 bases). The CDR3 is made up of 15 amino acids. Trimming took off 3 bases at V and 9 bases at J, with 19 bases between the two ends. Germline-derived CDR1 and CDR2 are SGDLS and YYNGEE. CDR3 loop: CASSANPGTYVEQFF. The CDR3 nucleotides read TGTGCCAGCAGCGCCAACCCCGGGACTTACGTTGAGCAGTTCTTC.

The CDR3, as DNA: TGTGCCAGCAGTATAACAGGGGGGGCCTATGGCTACACCTTC. Translating gives CASSITGGAYGYTF. This rearrangement joins TRBV27 to TRBJ1-2; 8 nucleotides line up with TRBD1. The V gene's germline CDR1 is MNHEY and CDR2 SMNVEV (reference sequence). Unmatched junction bases numbered 6, after V lost 5 bases and J lost 4 bases. This CDR3 spans 14 amino acids.

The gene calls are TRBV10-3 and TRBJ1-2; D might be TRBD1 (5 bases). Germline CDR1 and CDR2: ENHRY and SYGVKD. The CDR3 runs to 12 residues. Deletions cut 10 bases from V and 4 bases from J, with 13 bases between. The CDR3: CATGTGTYGYTF. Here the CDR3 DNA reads TGTGCCACCGGAACAGGAACCTATGGCTACACCTTC.

The CDR3 coding sequence is TGTGCCTGCGGAGTGGGTTCCTACGAGCAGTACTTC. Amino acids: CACGVGSYEQYF. The V call is TRBV7-9, the J call TRBJ2-7; D is ambiguous. Trimming cost V 11 bases and J 1 base, with 12 bases left between them. The germline V gene encodes CDR1 SEHNR and CDR2 FQNEAQ (reference sequence). The CDR3 totals 12 residues.

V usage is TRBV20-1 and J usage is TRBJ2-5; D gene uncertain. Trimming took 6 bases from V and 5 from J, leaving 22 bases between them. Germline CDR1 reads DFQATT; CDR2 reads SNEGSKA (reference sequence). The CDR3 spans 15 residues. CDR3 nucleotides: TGCAGTGCCAGGCCCTCGACCGCCACAAGGGAGACCCAGTACTTC. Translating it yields CSARPSTATRETQYF.

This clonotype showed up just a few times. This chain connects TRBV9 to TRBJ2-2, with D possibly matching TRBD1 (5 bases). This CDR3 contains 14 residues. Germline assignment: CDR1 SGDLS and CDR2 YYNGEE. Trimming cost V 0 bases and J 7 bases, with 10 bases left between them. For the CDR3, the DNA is TGTGCCAGCAGCGTAGTTCAGGGATTCGGGGAGCTGTTTTTT. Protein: CASSVVQGFGELFF.

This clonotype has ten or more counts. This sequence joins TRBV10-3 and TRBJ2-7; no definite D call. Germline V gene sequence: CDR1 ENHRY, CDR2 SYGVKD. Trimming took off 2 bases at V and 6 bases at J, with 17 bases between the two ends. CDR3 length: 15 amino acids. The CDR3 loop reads CAISEGPRSWSEQYF. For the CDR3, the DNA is TGTGCCATCAGTGAGGGACCACGGTCATGGAGCGAGCAGTACTTC.

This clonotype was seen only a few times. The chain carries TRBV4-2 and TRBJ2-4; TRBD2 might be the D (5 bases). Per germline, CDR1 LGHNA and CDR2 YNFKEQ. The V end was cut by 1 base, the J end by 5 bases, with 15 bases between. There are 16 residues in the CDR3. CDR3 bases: TGTGCCAGCAGCCAAGTCTTCAGCGGTCAGGAAAACATTCAGTACTTC. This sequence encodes CASSQVFSGQENIQYF.

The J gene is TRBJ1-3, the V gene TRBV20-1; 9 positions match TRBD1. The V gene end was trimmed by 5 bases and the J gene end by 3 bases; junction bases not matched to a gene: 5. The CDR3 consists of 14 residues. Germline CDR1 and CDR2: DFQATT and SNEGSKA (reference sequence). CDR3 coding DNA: TGCAGTGCTGTACAGGGGGCTTTTGGAAACACCATATATTTT. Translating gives CSAVQGAFGNTIYF.

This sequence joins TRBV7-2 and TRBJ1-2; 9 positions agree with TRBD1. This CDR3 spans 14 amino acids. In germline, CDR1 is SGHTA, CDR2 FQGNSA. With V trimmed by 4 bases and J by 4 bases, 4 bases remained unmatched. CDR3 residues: CASSSDRGSYGYTF. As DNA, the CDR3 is TGTGCCAGCAGCTCGGACAGGGGCTCCTATGGCTACACCTTC.

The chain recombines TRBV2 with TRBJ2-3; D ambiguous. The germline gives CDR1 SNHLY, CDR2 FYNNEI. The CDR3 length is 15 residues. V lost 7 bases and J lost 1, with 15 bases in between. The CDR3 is CASMYPRGGTDTQYF. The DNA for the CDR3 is TGTGCCAGCATGTATCCCCGCGGAGGCACAGATACGCAGTATTTT.

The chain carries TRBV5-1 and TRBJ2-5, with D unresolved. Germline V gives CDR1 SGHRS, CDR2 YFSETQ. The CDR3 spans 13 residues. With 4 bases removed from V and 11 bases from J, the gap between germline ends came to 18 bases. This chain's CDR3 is CASSRESLDEQYF. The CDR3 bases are TGCGCCAGCAGCAGAGAGTCCCTAGATGAGCAGTACTTC. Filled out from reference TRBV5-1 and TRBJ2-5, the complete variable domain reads KAGVTQTPRYLIKTRGQQVTLSCSPISGHRSVSWYQQTPGQGLQFLFEYFSETQRNKGNFPGRFSGRQFSNSRSEMNVSTLELGDSALYLCASSRESLDEQYFGPGTRLLVL.

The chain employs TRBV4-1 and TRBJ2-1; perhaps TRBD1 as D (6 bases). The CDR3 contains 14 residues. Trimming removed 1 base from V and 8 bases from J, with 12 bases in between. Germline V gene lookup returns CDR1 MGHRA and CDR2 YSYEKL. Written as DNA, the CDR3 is TGCGCCAGCAGCCAAGGGACTCCAGGGGATGAGCAGTTCTTC. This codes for CASSQGTPGDEQFF.

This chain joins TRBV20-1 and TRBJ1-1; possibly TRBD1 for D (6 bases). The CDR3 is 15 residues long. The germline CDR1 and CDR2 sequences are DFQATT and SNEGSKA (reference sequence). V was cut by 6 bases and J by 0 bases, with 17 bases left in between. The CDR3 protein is CSAPDRQHMNTEAFF. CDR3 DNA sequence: TGCAGTGCCCCGGACAGACAACACATGAACACTGAAGCTTTCTTT.

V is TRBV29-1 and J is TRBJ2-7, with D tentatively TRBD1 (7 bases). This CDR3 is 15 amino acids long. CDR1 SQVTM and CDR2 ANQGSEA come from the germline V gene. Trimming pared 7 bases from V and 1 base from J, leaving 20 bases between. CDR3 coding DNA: TGCAGCGGGACCGGAGGGGGCCGGGGGTCCTACGAGCAGTACTTC. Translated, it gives CSGTGGGRGSYEQYF.

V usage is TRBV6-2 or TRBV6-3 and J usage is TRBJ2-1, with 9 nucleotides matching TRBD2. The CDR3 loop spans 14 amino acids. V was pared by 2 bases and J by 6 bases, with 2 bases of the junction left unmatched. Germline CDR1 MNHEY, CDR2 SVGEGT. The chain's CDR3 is CASSYGGGVNEQFF. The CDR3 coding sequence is TGTGCCAGCAGTTACGGCGGGGGGGTCAATGAGCAGTTCTTC.

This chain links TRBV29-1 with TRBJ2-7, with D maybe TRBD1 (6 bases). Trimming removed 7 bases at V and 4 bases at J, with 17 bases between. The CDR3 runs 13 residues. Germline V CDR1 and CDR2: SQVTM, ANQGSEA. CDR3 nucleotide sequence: TGCAGCGCCCAGGACAGCGAACAGTACGAGCAGTACTTC. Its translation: CSAQDSEQYEQYF.

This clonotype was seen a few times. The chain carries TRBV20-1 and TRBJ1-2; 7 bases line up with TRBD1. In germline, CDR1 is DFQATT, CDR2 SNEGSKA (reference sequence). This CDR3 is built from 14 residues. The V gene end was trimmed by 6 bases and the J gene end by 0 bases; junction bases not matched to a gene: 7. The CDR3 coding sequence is TGCAGTGCCCCAGGGGGGAAAACTAACTATGGCTACACCTTC. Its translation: CSAPGGKTNYGYTF.

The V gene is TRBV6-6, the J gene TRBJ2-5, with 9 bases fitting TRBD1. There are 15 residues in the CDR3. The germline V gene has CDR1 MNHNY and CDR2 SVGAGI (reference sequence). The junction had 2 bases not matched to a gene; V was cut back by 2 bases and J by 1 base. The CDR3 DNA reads TGTGCCAGCAGTTACATGGACAGGGGCCAAGAGACCCAGTACTTC. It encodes CASSYMDRGQETQYF.

For the CDR3, the DNA is TGTGCCAGCAGCCGACGACAGGGTGTGCAGGAGACCCAGTACTTC. It yields the protein CASSRRQGVQETQYF. The chain combines TRBV11-2 with TRBJ2-4, with 7 bases matching TRBD1. Judging by the DNA end, TRBJ2-5 fits better; the J call may be wrong. This CDR3 is 15 amino acids long. The V gene's germline CDR1 is SGHAT and CDR2 FQNNGV.